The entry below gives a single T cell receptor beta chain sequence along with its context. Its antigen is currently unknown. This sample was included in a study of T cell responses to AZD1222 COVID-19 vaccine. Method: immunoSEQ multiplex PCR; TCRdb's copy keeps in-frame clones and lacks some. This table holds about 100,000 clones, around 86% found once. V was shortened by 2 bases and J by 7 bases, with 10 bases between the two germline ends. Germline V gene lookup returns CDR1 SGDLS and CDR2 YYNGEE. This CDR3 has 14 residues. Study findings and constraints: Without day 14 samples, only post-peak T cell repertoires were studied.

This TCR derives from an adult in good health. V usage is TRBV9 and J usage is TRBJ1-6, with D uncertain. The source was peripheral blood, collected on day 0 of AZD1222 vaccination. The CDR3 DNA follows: TGTGCCAGCAGCGTTCGGGGTGGAAATTCACCCCTCCACTTT. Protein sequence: CASSVRGGNSPLHF.